A selection of T cell receptor beta chains follows, all from one sample in a study of blood T cell repertoires in COVID-19. Sequencing was performed with immunoSEQ multiplex PCR; in TCRdb, only in-frame clones are kept and a portion is missing. The sample holds some 49,000 clones, approximately 91% seen once. Source material: peripheral blood. The origin of the receptors is a middle-aged man with active COVID-19. CDR3s include the opening cysteine and the closing phenylalanine or tryptophan. A D gene is named only where the DNA matches it firmly. Only some rows state a clone size, as once, few, many or a class for expanded clones.

d_call: TRBD2
j_call: TRBJ2-2
v_call: TRBV2
clone_size: few
cdr3_nt: TGTGCCAGCGGAGGGGCTAGCGGGGGACTCGGGGAGCTGTTTTTT
cdr3_aa: CASGGASGGLGELFF

d_call: -
j_call: TRBJ2-1
v_call: TRBV7-9
clone_size: once
cdr3_nt: TGTGCCAGCAGCTTAGTCGTTGACTCGGACAATGAGCAGTTCTTC
cdr3_aa: CASSLVVDSDNEQFF

d_call: -
j_call: TRBJ1-2
v_call: TRBV19
clone_size: -
cdr3_nt: TGTGCCAGTAGTATCCTCTATGGCTACACCTTC
cdr3_aa: CASSILYGYTF

d_call: TRBD1
j_call: TRBJ2-5
v_call: TRBV24-1
clone_size: -
cdr3_nt: TGTGCCACCAGTCGGGGACAGGGTGGGACCCAGTACTTC
cdr3_aa: CATSRGQGGTQYF

d_call: TRBD1
j_call: TRBJ2-1
v_call: TRBV2
clone_size: -
cdr3_nt: TGTGCCAGCAGTGGCCGGACAGGGGGCGGCATCAATGAGCAGTTCTTC
cdr3_aa: CASSGRTGGGINEQFF

d_call: TRBD2
j_call: TRBJ2-1
v_call: TRBV3-1/TRBV3-2
clone_size: -
cdr3_nt: TGTGCCAGCAGCCAAGATCGAGGTAGCGGGGGGGCAGGGGAGCAGTTCTTC
cdr3_aa: CASSQDRGSGGAGEQFF

d_call: -
j_call: TRBJ2-3
v_call: TRBV2
clone_size: few
cdr3_nt: TGTGCCAGCGCAATGGGGCAGGGAAACACAGATACGCAGTATTTT
cdr3_aa: CASAMGQGNTDTQYF

d_call: -
j_call: TRBJ2-3
v_call: TRBV6-5
clone_size: -
cdr3_nt: TGTGCCAGCAGTCGCGGGACAGTCACAGATACGCAGTATTTT
cdr3_aa: CASSRGTVTDTQYF

d_call: -
j_call: TRBJ2-6
v_call: TRBV18
clone_size: -
cdr3_nt: TGTGCCAGCTCACGTCCTGGCACAACCTCTGGGGCCAACGTCCTGACTTTC
cdr3_aa: CASSRPGTTSGANVLTF

d_call: TRBD2
j_call: TRBJ2-3
v_call: TRBV3-1/TRBV3-2
clone_size: once
cdr3_nt: TGTGCCAGCAGCCAATCCCGAAAGCGGGGGGCTGGGGGCACAGATACGCAGTATTTT
cdr3_aa: CASSQSRKRGAGGTDTQYF

d_call: TRBD1
j_call: TRBJ1-2
v_call: TRBV10-1
clone_size: -
cdr3_nt: TGCGCCAGCAGTAAACCCCGGGACAGGGGGCATGCGAACTATGGCTACACCTTC
cdr3_aa: CASSKPRDRGHANYGYTF

d_call: -
j_call: TRBJ1-2
v_call: TRBV7-2
clone_size: -
cdr3_nt: TGTGCCAGCAGCTTAGGGCGGGGCTACACCTTC
cdr3_aa: CASSLGRGYTF

d_call: TRBD1
j_call: TRBJ2-7
v_call: TRBV7-9
clone_size: -
cdr3_nt: TGTGCCAGCAGCCCGACAGGGAGAGGTTACGAGCAGTACTTC
cdr3_aa: CASSPTGRGYEQYF

d_call: TRBD1
j_call: TRBJ1-2
v_call: TRBV19
clone_size: few
cdr3_nt: TGTGCCAGTAGTAGACGACAGGGCGGCTACACCTTC
cdr3_aa: CASSRRQGGYTF

d_call: -
j_call: TRBJ1-1
v_call: TRBV4-2
clone_size: -
cdr3_nt: TGTGCCAGCAGCCAAAACAGGGCGGTCGCTTTCTTT
cdr3_aa: CASSQNRAVAFF

d_call: TRBD2
j_call: TRBJ2-1
v_call: TRBV7-2
clone_size: few
cdr3_nt: TGTGCCAGCAGCTTAGGAGTAGCGGGGGGTCTAAATGAGCAGTTCTTC
cdr3_aa: CASSLGVAGGLNEQFF

d_call: -
j_call: TRBJ1-1
v_call: TRBV7-2
clone_size: -
cdr3_nt: TGTGCCAGCAGCTCCCAGCGGGTCACTGAAGCTTTCTTT
cdr3_aa: CASSSQRVTEAFF

d_call: -
j_call: TRBJ1-3
v_call: TRBV14
clone_size: -
cdr3_nt: TGTGCCAGCAGCCCCCTACAGGTAATGGTTCCTGGAAACACCATATATTTT
cdr3_aa: CASSPLQVMVPGNTIYF

d_call: TRBD1
j_call: TRBJ1-1
v_call: TRBV2
clone_size: -
cdr3_nt: TGTGCCAGCAGTCGGACAGGGAACACTGAAGCTTTCTTT
cdr3_aa: CASSRTGNTEAFF

d_call: -
j_call: TRBJ2-5
v_call: TRBV21-1
clone_size: -
cdr3_nt: TGTGCCAGCAGCCCCCTTTTGCCCCGTGGCAAGGAGACCCAGTACTTC
cdr3_aa: CASSPLLPRGKETQYF

d_call: TRBD1
j_call: TRBJ1-5
v_call: TRBV5-6
clone_size: -
cdr3_nt: TGTGCCAGCAGCTTAAGGCAGGGGGGTGGGCAGCCCCAGCATTTT
cdr3_aa: CASSLRQGGGQPQHF

d_call: TRBD1
j_call: TRBJ2-7
v_call: TRBV7-6
clone_size: once
cdr3_nt: TGTGCCAGCAGCTCTATTTCACGGGACAGGGGGGATAGGGAGCAGTACTTC
cdr3_aa: CASSSISRDRGDREQYF

d_call: -
j_call: TRBJ1-1
v_call: TRBV3-1/TRBV3-2
clone_size: -
cdr3_nt: TGTGCCAGCAGCCAAGTGGGGGGGAACACTGAAGCTTTCTTT
cdr3_aa: CASSQVGGNTEAFF

d_call: TRBD2
j_call: TRBJ2-5
v_call: TRBV3-1/TRBV3-2
clone_size: once
cdr3_nt: TGTGCCAGCAGCGACACCGGGAGGAAAGAGACCCAGTACTTC
cdr3_aa: CASSDTGRKETQYF

d_call: TRBD2
j_call: TRBJ2-1
v_call: TRBV12-5
clone_size: once
cdr3_nt: TGTGCTAGTGGTTTGGTACTTGGGGGCTTCAATAGCGGGAGGTACAATGAGCAGTTCTTC
cdr3_aa: CASGLVLGGFNSGRYNEQFF

d_call: TRBD1
j_call: TRBJ2-1
v_call: TRBV9
clone_size: -
cdr3_nt: TGTGCCAGCAGGATAAGCGGGACAGGGGCGCATGAGCAGTTCTTC
cdr3_aa: CASRISGTGAHEQFF

d_call: TRBD1
j_call: TRBJ2-1
v_call: TRBV5-1
clone_size: -
cdr3_nt: TGCGCCAGCAGCGGGACAGTCTTATCCTACAATGAGCAGTTCTTC
cdr3_aa: CASSGTVLSYNEQFF

d_call: TRBD1
j_call: TRBJ2-5
v_call: TRBV28
clone_size: -
cdr3_nt: TGTGCCAGCAGTTTCAAGGACAGGGGGCTTAAACGGGGAGAGACCCAGTACTTC
cdr3_aa: CASSFKDRGLKRGETQYF

d_call: TRBD1
j_call: TRBJ2-5
v_call: TRBV5-1
clone_size: -
cdr3_nt: TGCGCCAGCAGCTTGTTCAGGGGGCAAGAGACCCAGTACTTC
cdr3_aa: CASSLFRGQETQYF

d_call: -
j_call: TRBJ1-1
v_call: TRBV5-1
clone_size: once
cdr3_nt: TGCGCCAGCAGCTTCCTGGCAGGCACGAACACTGAAGCTTTCTTT
cdr3_aa: CASSFLAGTNTEAFF

d_call: TRBD1
j_call: TRBJ2-7
v_call: TRBV5-1
clone_size: -
cdr3_nt: TGCGCCAGCAGCTTGATTGGGACAGGGGGCTTAAGCTCCTACGAGCAGTACTTC
cdr3_aa: CASSLIGTGGLSSYEQYF

d_call: -
j_call: TRBJ2-7
v_call: TRBV5-8
clone_size: -
cdr3_nt: TGTGCCAGCAGCAGCGACAGCTACGAGCAGTACTTC
cdr3_aa: CASSSDSYEQYF

d_call: -
j_call: TRBJ2-2
v_call: TRBV7-2
clone_size: -
cdr3_nt: TGTGCCAGCAGCCGGGAGACAGGGAGACCCGGGGAGCTGTTTTTT
cdr3_aa: CASSRETGRPGELFF

d_call: -
j_call: TRBJ2-5
v_call: TRBV12-3/TRBV12-4
clone_size: -
cdr3_nt: TGTGCCAGCAGTTTTCACGGAGAGACCCAGTACTTC
cdr3_aa: CASSFHGETQYF

d_call: -
j_call: TRBJ2-2
v_call: TRBV7-6
clone_size: -
cdr3_nt: TGTGCCAGCAGCTTCGACGGGTCAGACACCGGGGAGCTGTTTTTT
cdr3_aa: CASSFDGSDTGELFF

d_call: -
j_call: TRBJ2-1
v_call: TRBV7-9
clone_size: once
cdr3_nt: TGTGCCAGCAGCCCTCAGTACAATGAGCAGTTCTTC
cdr3_aa: CASSPQYNEQFF

d_call: TRBD1
j_call: TRBJ1-1
v_call: TRBV30
clone_size: once
cdr3_nt: TGTGCCGGGGACAGGGGGAACACTGAAGCTTTCTTT
cdr3_aa: CAGDRGNTEAFF

d_call: TRBD2
j_call: TRBJ2-3
v_call: TRBV27
clone_size: -
cdr3_nt: TGTGCCAGCAGTTTTAGTTGGGAGGGCGGGAGAGGCGTAGATACGCAGTATTTT
cdr3_aa: CASSFSWEGGRGVDTQYF

d_call: -
j_call: TRBJ2-1
v_call: TRBV4-1
clone_size: few
cdr3_nt: TGCGCCAGCAGCCAAGTACAGACACCCTCCTACAATGAGCAGTTCTTC
cdr3_aa: CASSQVQTPSYNEQFF

d_call: -
j_call: TRBJ1-4
v_call: TRBV28
clone_size: -
cdr3_nt: TGTGCCAGCAGTTTAGTTACCACGGCGGGGACTAATGAAAAACTGTTTTTT
cdr3_aa: CASSLVTTAGTNEKLFF

d_call: -
j_call: TRBJ1-1
v_call: TRBV7-9
clone_size: -
cdr3_nt: TGTGCCAGCAGCTTAGGTGGCCGGAACACTGAAGCTTTCTTT
cdr3_aa: CASSLGGRNTEAFF

d_call: TRBD2
j_call: TRBJ2-1
v_call: TRBV28
clone_size: -
cdr3_nt: TGTGCCAGCAGTTTGGCAGCGGGAGGTTCACGGGAGCAGTTCTTC
cdr3_aa: CASSLAAGGSREQFF

d_call: -
j_call: TRBJ1-2
v_call: TRBV6-5
clone_size: -
cdr3_nt: TGTGCCAGCACCCGGGGTCGCGGTAACTATGGCTACACCTTC
cdr3_aa: CASTRGRGNYGYTF

d_call: -
j_call: TRBJ1-6
v_call: TRBV19
clone_size: few
cdr3_nt: TGTGCCAGTAGCTCAGGTTCCTTCTCCTATAATTCACCCCTCCACTTT
cdr3_aa: CASSSGSFSYNSPLHF

d_call: -
j_call: TRBJ1-2
v_call: TRBV12-2
clone_size: -
cdr3_nt: TGTGCAAGTCGCTTAGACCTTAAGAGAAACCTTAACTATGGCTACACCTTC
cdr3_aa: CASRLDLKRNLNYGYTF

d_call: TRBD2
j_call: TRBJ2-3
v_call: TRBV9
clone_size: -
cdr3_nt: TGTGCCAGCAGCGTGAGACTAGCGGGAATGACAGATACGCAGTATTTT
cdr3_aa: CASSVRLAGMTDTQYF

d_call: -
j_call: TRBJ1-6
v_call: TRBV28
clone_size: -
cdr3_nt: TGTGCCAGCAGTTTAAGGGGCCCCAGGAATTCACCCCTCCACTTT
cdr3_aa: CASSLRGPRNSPLHF

d_call: TRBD2
j_call: TRBJ2-5
v_call: TRBV28
clone_size: -
cdr3_nt: TGTGCCAGCAGTTCTCCGGGGGGTCGGGAGACCCAGTACTTC
cdr3_aa: CASSSPGGRETQYF

d_call: -
j_call: TRBJ2-1
v_call: TRBV10-3
clone_size: once
cdr3_nt: TGTGCCATCAGTAACACTGGGGGGGAGCAGTTCTTC
cdr3_aa: CAISNTGGEQFF

d_call: TRBD1
j_call: TRBJ1-2
v_call: TRBV7-2
clone_size: -
cdr3_nt: TGTGCCAGCAGGGCCGGGACAGCCGTCTATGGCTACACCTTC
cdr3_aa: CASRAGTAVYGYTF

d_call: -
j_call: TRBJ1-1
v_call: TRBV19
clone_size: -
cdr3_nt: TGTGCCAGTAGGGACGGGATGAACACTGAAGCTTTCTTT
cdr3_aa: CASRDGMNTEAFF

d_call: TRBD1
j_call: TRBJ2-7
v_call: TRBV5-5
clone_size: few
cdr3_nt: TGTGCCAGCAGGAGGACAGGGGGCACCGAGCAGTACTTC
cdr3_aa: CASRRTGGTEQYF

d_call: -
j_call: TRBJ1-4
v_call: TRBV5-1
clone_size: -
cdr3_nt: TGCGCCAGCAGTCGGACAGCAACTAATGAAAAACTGTTTTTT
cdr3_aa: CASSRTATNEKLFF

d_call: -
j_call: TRBJ2-2
v_call: TRBV5-1
clone_size: -
cdr3_nt: TGCGCCAGCAGCTTGGGAGGGCAGAACACCGGGGAGCTGTTTTTT
cdr3_aa: CASSLGGQNTGELFF